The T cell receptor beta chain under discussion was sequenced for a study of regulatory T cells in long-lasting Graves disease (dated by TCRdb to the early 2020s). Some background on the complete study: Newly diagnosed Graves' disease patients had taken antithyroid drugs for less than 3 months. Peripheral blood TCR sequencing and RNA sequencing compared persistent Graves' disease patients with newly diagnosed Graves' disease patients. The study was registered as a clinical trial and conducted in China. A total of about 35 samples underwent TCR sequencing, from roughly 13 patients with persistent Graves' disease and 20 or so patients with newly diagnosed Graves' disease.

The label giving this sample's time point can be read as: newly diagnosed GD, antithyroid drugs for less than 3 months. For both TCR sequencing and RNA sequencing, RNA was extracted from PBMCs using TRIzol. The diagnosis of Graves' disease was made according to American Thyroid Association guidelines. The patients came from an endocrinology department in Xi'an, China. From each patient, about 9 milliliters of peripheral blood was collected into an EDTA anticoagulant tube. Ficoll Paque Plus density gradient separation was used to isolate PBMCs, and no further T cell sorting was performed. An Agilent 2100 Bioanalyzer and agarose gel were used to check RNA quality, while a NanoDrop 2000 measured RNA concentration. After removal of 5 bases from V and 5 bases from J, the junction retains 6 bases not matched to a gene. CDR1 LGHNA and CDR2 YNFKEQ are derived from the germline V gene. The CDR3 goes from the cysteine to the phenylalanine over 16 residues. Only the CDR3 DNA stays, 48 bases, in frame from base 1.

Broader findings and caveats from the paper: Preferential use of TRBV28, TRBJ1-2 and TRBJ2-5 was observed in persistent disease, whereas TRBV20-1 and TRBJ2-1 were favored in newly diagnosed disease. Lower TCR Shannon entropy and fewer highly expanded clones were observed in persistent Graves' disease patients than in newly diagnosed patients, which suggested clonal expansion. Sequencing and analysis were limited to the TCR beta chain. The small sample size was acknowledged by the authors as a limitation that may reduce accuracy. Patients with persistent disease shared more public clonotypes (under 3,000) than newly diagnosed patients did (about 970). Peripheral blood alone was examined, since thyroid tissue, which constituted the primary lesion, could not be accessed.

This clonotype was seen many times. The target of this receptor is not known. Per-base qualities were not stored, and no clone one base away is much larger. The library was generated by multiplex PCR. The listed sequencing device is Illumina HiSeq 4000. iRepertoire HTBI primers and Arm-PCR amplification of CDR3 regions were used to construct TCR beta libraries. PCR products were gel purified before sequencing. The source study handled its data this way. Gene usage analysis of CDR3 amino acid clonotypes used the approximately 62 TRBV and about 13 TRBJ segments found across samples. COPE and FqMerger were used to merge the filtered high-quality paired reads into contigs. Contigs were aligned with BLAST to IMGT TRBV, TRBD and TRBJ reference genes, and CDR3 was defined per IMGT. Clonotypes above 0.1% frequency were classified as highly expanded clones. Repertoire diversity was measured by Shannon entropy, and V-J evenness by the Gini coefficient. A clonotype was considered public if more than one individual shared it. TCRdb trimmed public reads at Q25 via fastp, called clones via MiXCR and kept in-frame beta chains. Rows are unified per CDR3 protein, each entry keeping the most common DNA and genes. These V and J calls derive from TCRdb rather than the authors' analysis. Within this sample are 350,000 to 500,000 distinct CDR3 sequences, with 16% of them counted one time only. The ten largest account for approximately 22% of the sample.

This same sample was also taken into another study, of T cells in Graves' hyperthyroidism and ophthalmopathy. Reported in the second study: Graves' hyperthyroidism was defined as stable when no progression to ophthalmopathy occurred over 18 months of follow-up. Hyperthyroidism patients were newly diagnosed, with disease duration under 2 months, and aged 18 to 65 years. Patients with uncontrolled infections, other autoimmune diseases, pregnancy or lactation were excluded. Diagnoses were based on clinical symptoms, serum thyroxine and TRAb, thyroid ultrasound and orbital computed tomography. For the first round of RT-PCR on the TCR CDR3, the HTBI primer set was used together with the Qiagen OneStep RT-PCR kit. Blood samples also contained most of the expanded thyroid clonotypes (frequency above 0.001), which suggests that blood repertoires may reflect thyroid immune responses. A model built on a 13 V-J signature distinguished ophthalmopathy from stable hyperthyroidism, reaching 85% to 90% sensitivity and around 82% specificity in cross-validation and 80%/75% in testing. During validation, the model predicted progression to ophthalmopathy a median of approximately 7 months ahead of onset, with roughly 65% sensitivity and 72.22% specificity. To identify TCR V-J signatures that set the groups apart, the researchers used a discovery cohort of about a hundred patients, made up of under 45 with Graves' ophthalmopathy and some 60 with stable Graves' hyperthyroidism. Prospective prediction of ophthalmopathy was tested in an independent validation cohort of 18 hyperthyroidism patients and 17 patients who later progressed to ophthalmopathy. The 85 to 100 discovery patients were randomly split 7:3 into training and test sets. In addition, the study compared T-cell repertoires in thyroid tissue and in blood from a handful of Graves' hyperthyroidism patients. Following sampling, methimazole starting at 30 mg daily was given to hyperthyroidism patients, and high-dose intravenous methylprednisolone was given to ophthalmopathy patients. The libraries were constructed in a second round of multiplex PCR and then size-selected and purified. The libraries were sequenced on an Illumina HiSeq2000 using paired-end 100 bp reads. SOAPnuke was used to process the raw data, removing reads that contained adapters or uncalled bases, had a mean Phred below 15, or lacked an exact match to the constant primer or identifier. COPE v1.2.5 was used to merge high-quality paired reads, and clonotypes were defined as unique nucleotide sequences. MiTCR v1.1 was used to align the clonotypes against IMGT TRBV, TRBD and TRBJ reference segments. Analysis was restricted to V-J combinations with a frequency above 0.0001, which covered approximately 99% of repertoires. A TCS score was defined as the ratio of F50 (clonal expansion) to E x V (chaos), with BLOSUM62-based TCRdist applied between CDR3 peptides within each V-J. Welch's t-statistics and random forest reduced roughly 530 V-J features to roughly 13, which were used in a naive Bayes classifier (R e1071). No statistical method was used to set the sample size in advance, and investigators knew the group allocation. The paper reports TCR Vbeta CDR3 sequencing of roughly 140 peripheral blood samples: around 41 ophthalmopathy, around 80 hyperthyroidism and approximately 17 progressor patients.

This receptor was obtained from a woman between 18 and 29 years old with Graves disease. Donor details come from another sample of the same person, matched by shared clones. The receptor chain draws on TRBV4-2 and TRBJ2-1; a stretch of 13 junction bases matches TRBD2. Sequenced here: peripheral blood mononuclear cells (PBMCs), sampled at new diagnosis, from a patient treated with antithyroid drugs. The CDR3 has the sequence CASSLGGLAGDNEQFF. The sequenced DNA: TGTGCCAGCAGCTTAGGAGGACTAGCGGGAGACAATGAGCAGTTCTTC.